The clone carrying this T cell receptor beta chain has a count of ten or more. The target antigen is unknown. This sample's time point: newly diagnosed GD, antithyroid drugs for less than 3 months. Scientists built the TCR library using RNA that was extracted from PBMCs. Graves' disease was diagnosed by American Thyroid Association guidelines. The sample originates from a study of regulatory T cells in long-lasting Graves disease. The CDR3 consists of 13 residues. V was clipped by 2 bases and J by 5 bases, with 9 bases between them. The V gene's germline CDR1 is LNHNV and CDR2 YYDKDF (reference sequence). HTBI primers from iRepertoire and Arm-PCR of CDR3 regions yielded the TCR beta libraries. Each CDR3 protein gets one entry after TCRdb re-called the multiplex PCR reads with MiXCR. The sample includes about 220,000 distinct CDR3 sequences, around 19% of them seen just once. Overall study findings and caveats: Persistent disease preferred TRBV28, TRBJ1-2 and TRBJ2-5.

The sample also formed part of further work on T cells in Graves' hyperthyroidism and ophthalmopathy. That source adds: Also found in blood were most expanded thyroid clonotypes above 0.001.

The rearrangement joins TRBV15 to TRBJ1-1; D is possibly TRBD1 (6 bases). Sequencing used peripheral blood mononuclear cells (PBMCs), obtained at new diagnosis, from a patient treated with antithyroid drugs. The sequence was obtained from a woman in her twenties or thirties with Graves disease. DNA of the CDR3: TGTGCCACCAGCAGATCAAGGGGGACTGAAGCTTTCTTT. This encodes CATSRSRGTEAFF.